This entry lists 30 T cell receptor beta chains sequenced from one sample in a study of T cell responses to AZD1222 COVID-19 vaccine. Generated by immunoSEQ multiplex PCR, the TCRdb table keeps only in-frame clones and is missing some. The sample records 170,000 or so clones, approximately 86% being singletons. The material was peripheral blood, obtained 28 days after the second AZD1222 dose. The receptor source for this set is an adult who received the AZD1222 COVID-19 vaccine.

The rearrangement joins TRBV9 to TRBJ2-7, with D possibly being TRBD1 or TRBD2 (5 bases each). The length of the CDR3 is 14 residues. From germline, CDR1 is SGDLS and CDR2 YYNGEE. Trimming took 0 bases from V and 0 from J, leaving 7 bases between them. CDR3 DNA: TGTGCCAGCAGCGTAGGGGGACGCTCCTACGAGCAGTACTTC. Its protein is CASSVGGRSYEQYF. The full variable domain, its missing parts supplied by reference TRBV9 and TRBJ2-7, is DSGVTQTPKHLITATGQRVTLRCSPRSGDLSVYWYQQSLDQGLQFLIQYYNGEERAKGNILERFSAQQFPDLHSELNLSSLELGDSALYFCASSVGGRSYEQYFGPGTRLTVT.

This chain joins TRBV27 and TRBJ2-7; perhaps TRBD2 as D (6 bases). Germline CDR1 MNHEY, CDR2 SMNVEV (reference sequence). The V and J ends lost 6 bases and 6 bases respectively, with 18 bases between them. CDR3 length: 14 amino acids. In nucleotides, the CDR3 is TGTGCCAGCAGGCTGGGCAGTCTCGGGGGCGAGCAGTACTTC. Amino acid sequence: CASRLGSLGGEQYF.

V and J are TRBV11-3 and TRBJ2-1; D may match TRBD1 or TRBD2 (5 bases each). The CDR3 has 14 amino acids. Germline CDR1 and CDR2: SGHNT and YENEEA. Trimming removed 0 bases at V and 10 bases at J, with 13 bases between. The CDR3 protein is CASSLEGDLPEQFF. For the CDR3, the DNA is TGTGCCAGCAGCTTAGAGGGGGACCTGCCCGAGCAGTTCTTC.

The chain uses TRBV7-2 and TRBJ1-5; a possible D gene is TRBD1 (6 bases). This CDR3 is 15 amino acids long. The germline CDR1 and CDR2 sequences are SGHTA and FQGNSA. The germline V and J ends were trimmed by 5 bases and 1 base, with 12 bases remaining between them. CDR3 in DNA: TGTGCCAGCAGCGGAAGAGGGGGAAGCAATCAGCCCCAGCATTTT. Amino acid sequence: CASSGRGGSNQPQHF.

This clone was recorded only once. The CDR3 region is CASSSPPRYGQYF. Here the CDR3 DNA reads TGTGCCAGCAGCTCACCACCAAGATACGGGCAGTATTTT. J is TRBJ2-3 and V is TRBV5-4; D unclear. This CDR3 is 13 amino acids long. Looked up from germline, CDR1 is SGHNT and CDR2 is YYREEE (reference sequence). V dropped 3 bases and J dropped 11 bases, with 16 bases sitting between them.

The rearrangement links TRBV5-6 to TRBJ2-7; D not certain. Germline assignment: CDR1 SGHDT and CDR2 YYEEEE. This CDR3 has 13 residues. V gave up 1 base and J gave up 3 bases, with 8 bases separating them. The CDR3 sequence: CASSLSVDYEQYF. The CDR3 DNA is TGTGCCAGCAGCTTGTCGGTCGACTACGAGCAGTACTTC.

This clone was picked up a small number of times. Written as DNA, the CDR3 is TGTGCCAGCAGCCTTACATCCAATGAGCAGTTCTTC. It specifies CASSLTSNEQFF. The genes are TRBV7-9 and TRBJ2-1; D is undetermined. The CDR3 extends over 12 amino acids. V shed 5 bases and J shed 6 bases, with 8 bases lying between them. The germline V gene encodes CDR1 SEHNR and CDR2 FQNEAQ (reference sequence). Together with reference TRBV7-9 and TRBJ2-1, the CDR3 gives the full variable domain: DTGVSQNPRHKITKRGQNVTFRCDPISEHNRLYWYRQTLGQGPEFLTYFQNEAQLEKSRLLSDRFSAERPKGSFSTLEIQRTEQGDSAMYLCASSLTSNEQFFGPGTRLTVL.

The count of this clone is one. The chain combines TRBV6-5 with TRBJ1-1; unclear D gene. This CDR3 is 16 amino acids long. The V gene lost 0 bases and the J gene lost 1 base, with 12 bases spanning the gap. Looked up from germline, CDR1 is MNHEY and CDR2 is SVGAGI. CDR3: CASSYSGRAANTEAFF. The CDR3 nucleotides read TGTGCCAGCAGTTACTCTGGTCGGGCGGCGAACACTGAAGCTTTCTTT.

The rearrangement links TRBV19 to TRBJ1-5; 10 bases align to TRBD1. V dropped 7 bases and J dropped 8; count of bases not matched to a gene: 11. Germline CDR1 LNHDA, CDR2 SQIVND (reference sequence). The CDR3 is 15 amino acids. In DNA form, the CDR3 reads TGTGCCAGTACCCTAGACAGGGGGCTTGGTGAGCCCCAGCATTTT. Its protein product is CASTLDRGLGEPQHF.

This rearrangement joins TRBV21-1 to TRBJ1-6. TRBV21-1 is deemed a pseudogene. The CDR3 is 15 amino acids. CDR3 loop: CASSKVPPHSSPLHF. The DNA of the CDR3 is TGTGCCAGCAGCAAAGTCCCACCACATAGTTCACCCCTCCACTTT.

The chain uses TRBV10-2 and TRBJ2-5; 11 positions match TRBD2. The length of the CDR3 is 16 residues. Germline V CDR1 and CDR2: WSHSY, SAAADI. V shed 3 bases and J 2 bases; nucleotides not matched to a gene: 5. CDR3 protein: CASSDVTSGGQETQYF. The CDR3 DNA reads TGCGCCAGCAGTGACGTCACTAGCGGGGGACAAGAGACCCAGTACTTC.

The rearrangement links TRBV5-5 to TRBJ2-5; possibly TRBD1 for D (5 bases). V was cut by 0 bases and J by 0 bases, with 15 bases left in between. Germline CDR1 SGHKS, CDR2 YYEKEE (reference sequence). The CDR3 sequence is 17 residues long. This CDR3 reads CASSLVGVLDNQETQYF. The CDR3 coding sequence is TGTGCCAGCAGCTTGGTTGGGGTTTTGGACAACCAAGAGACCCAGTACTTC.

To note about this clone: The same CDR3 can be traced to other DNA sequences in this sample. The chain uses TRBV3-1 (or the pseudogene TRBV3-2) and TRBJ2-1, with D unresolved. V was pared by 1 base and J by 7 bases, with 2 bases between. CDR1 and CDR2 from the germline V gene are LGHDT and YNNKEL (reference sequence). This CDR3 comprises 11 residues. The CDR3 DNA reads as TGTGCCAGCAGCCAAGGGAATGAGCAGTTCTTC. Protein: CASSQGNEQFF.

This clone has a single count. The chain has TRBV30 and TRBJ1-6; TRBD1 is a possible D gene (5 bases). Germline CDR1 and CDR2: GTSNPN and SVGIG (reference sequence). The CDR3 extends over 15 amino acids. In DNA form, the CDR3 reads TGTGCAGTCCAAGCGGCAGGGACCTATAATTCACCCCTCCACTTT. This gives the protein CAVQAAGTYNSPLHF.

This clone turned up a few times. This chain joins TRBV11-2 and TRBJ1-6; possible D gene TRBD1, 5 bases. There are 17 residues in the CDR3. The ends were cut back, 1 base at V and 7 bases at J, with 17 bases in the middle. CDR1 is SGHAT, CDR2 FQNNGV, per germline. The CDR3 is CASSLAQPGTPNSPLHF. The CDR3 bases are TGTGCCAGCAGCTTAGCCCAACCGGGGACCCCCAATTCACCCCTCCACTTT.

The chain uses TRBV11-2 and TRBJ2-7; D perhaps matches TRBD2 (6 bases). V dropped 2 bases and J dropped 4 bases, with 15 bases sitting between them. This CDR3 has 15 amino acids. The germline CDR1 and CDR2 sequences are SGHAT and FQNNGV. The CDR3 here is CASSLYGGPEYEQYF. The CDR3 DNA reads TGTGCCAGCAGCTTATACGGAGGGCCGGAATACGAGCAGTACTTC.

The gene calls are TRBV28 and TRBJ2-7; D ambiguous. V lost 2 bases and J 4 bases, leaving 9 bases between the germline ends. This CDR3 has 13 amino acids. Germline V lookup: CDR1 MDHEN, CDR2 SYDVKM. The CDR3 region is CASSLRPSYEQYF. The CDR3 DNA reads TGTGCCAGCAGTTTACGCCCGAGTTACGAGCAGTACTTC. Looking up the rest from reference TRBV28 and TRBJ2-7 gives the full variable domain: DVKVTQSSRYLVKRTGEKVFLECVQDMDHENMFWYRQDPGLGLRLIYFSYDVKMKEKGDIPEGYSVSREKKERFSLILESASTNQTSMYLCASSLRPSYEQYFGPGTRLTVT.

This clone was picked up a small number of times. This sequence joins TRBV6-5 and TRBJ2-7; 7 bases are a match to TRBD2. Germline V lookup: CDR1 MNHEY, CDR2 SVGAGI. The CDR3 loop spans 14 amino acids. V was clipped by 6 bases and J by 6 bases; unmatched bases: 11. CDR3: CASRAPRPGGEQYF. As DNA, the CDR3 is TGTGCCAGCAGAGCCCCCCGACCGGGAGGCGAGCAGTACTTC.

The CDR3 bases are TGTGCCAGCAGCCCGGAAGAGGTAGCCTACGAGCAGTACTTC. Translated: CASSPEEVAYEQYF. The V gene is TRBV5-5, the J gene TRBJ2-7; no definite D call. The CDR3 runs to 14 residues. The V end was cut by 4 bases, the J end by 2 bases, with 13 bases between. Germline CDR1 and CDR2: SGHKS and YYEKEE (reference sequence).

CDR3 nucleotide sequence: TGTGCCAGCAGTTTGGCGGGACTAGCGGGGGGCACAGATACGCAGTATTTT. Translation gives CASSLAGLAGGTDTQYF. This chain links TRBV28 with TRBJ2-3; 14 bases are a match to TRBD2. The CDR3 spans 17 residues. The V gene end was trimmed by 3 bases and the J gene end by 1 base; junction bases not matched to a gene: 3. Germline-derived CDR1 and CDR2 are MDHEN and SYDVKM.

The chain carries TRBV27 and TRBJ2-7, with D possibly being TRBD1 (6 bases). The CDR3 is 12 amino acids. From germline, CDR1 is MNHEY and CDR2 SMNVEV (reference sequence). The V gene lost 6 bases and the J gene lost 5 bases, with 11 bases spanning the gap. As DNA, the CDR3 is TGTGCCAGCAGACAGGGTGCCAACGAGCAGTACTTC. Translated: CASRQGANEQYF.

This chain connects TRBV9 to TRBJ2-3; 7 nucleotides agree with TRBD2. J was trimmed by 1 base and V by 4 bases; bases with no gene match: 6. This CDR3 is 15 amino acids long. Germline-derived CDR1 and CDR2 are SGDLS and YYNGEE. In nucleotides, the CDR3 is TGTGCCAGCAGCCCCGGACTAGTCGGCACAGATACGCAGTATTTT. It is translated as CASSPGLVGTDTQYF.

The chain has TRBV29-1 and TRBJ1-3, with TRBD1 matching over 10 bases. Germline loops: CDR1 SQVTM, CDR2 ANQGSEA. Unmatched junction bases numbered 4, after V lost 7 bases and J lost 4 bases. The CDR3 is made up of 13 amino acids. The CDR3: CSAQGQGGNTIYF. The CDR3 coding sequence is TGCAGCGCCCAGGGACAGGGGGGAAACACCATATATTTT.

This clone is a singleton in its sample. This chain uses TRBV5-1 with TRBJ2-1; D might be TRBD1 or TRBD2, each matching 5 bases. Trimming left V 0 bases short and J 0 bases short, with 7 bases between. Germline assignment: CDR1 SGHRS and CDR2 YFSETQ. The CDR3 totals 15 residues. For the CDR3, the DNA is TGCGCCAGCAGCTTGGGAGGGGCCTCCTACAATGAGCAGTTCTTC. Its translation: CASSLGGASYNEQFF.

This clone was detected ten times or more. The chain combines TRBV19 with TRBJ1-3; possible D gene TRBD1, 5 bases. CDR3 length: 15 amino acids. V lost 5 bases and J lost 5, with 16 bases in between. Germline lookup yields CDR1 LNHDA and CDR2 SQIVND (reference sequence). As DNA, the CDR3 is TGTGCCAGTAGTCCGCATCGGGACGGCAGAAACACCATATATTTT. This translates into CASSPHRDGRNTIYF.

The chain is built from TRBV6-6 and TRBJ1-2, with D unclear. This CDR3 is 13 amino acids long. Between the trimmed V and J ends, which lost 6 bases and 4 bases, there was a span of 12 bases. Germline V gene sequence: CDR1 MNHNY, CDR2 SVGAGI (reference sequence). The CDR3 region has the DNA TGTGCCAGCAGCGGCAGCACCCGCTATGGCTACACCTTC. Its translation is CASSGSTRYGYTF.

The count of this clone is one. The chain combines TRBV5-5 with TRBJ1-6; D might be TRBD1 (5 bases). The CDR3 is 13 amino acids. Per germline, CDR1 SGHKS and CDR2 YYEKEE (reference sequence). V was cut by 4 bases and J by 9 bases, with 11 bases left in between. CDR3 region: CASSPNQGSPLHF. CDR3 nucleotide sequence: TGTGCCAGCAGCCCGAACCAGGGTTCACCCCTCCACTTT.

A single count supports this clone. The J gene is TRBJ1-1, the V gene TRBV29-1; tentatively, D is TRBD1 (5 bases). Trimming pared 3 bases from V and 4 bases from J, leaving 12 bases between. Germline V gene sequence: CDR1 SQVTM, CDR2 ANQGSEA. This CDR3 contains 13 residues. In nucleotides, the CDR3 is TGCAGCGTTGAGTCCCGGGACGGCACTGAAGCTTTCTTT. Amino acid sequence: CSVESRDGTEAFF.

This sequence joins TRBV5-1 and TRBJ2-7; a weak D match, TRBD1 (6 bases). There are 13 residues in the CDR3. Trimming left V 4 bases short and J 1 base short, with 9 bases between. CDR1 and CDR2 (germline): SGHRS, YFSETQ. CDR3 amino acids: CASSEQGSYEQYF. CDR3 DNA sequence: TGCGCCAGCAGCGAACAGGGTTCCTACGAGCAGTACTTC.

The genes are TRBV19 and TRBJ1-1; D unresolved. This CDR3 has 15 amino acids. CDR1 and CDR2 (germline): LNHDA, SQIVND (reference sequence). V lost 3 bases, J lost 4 bases, and 15 bases lay in between. In DNA form, the CDR3 reads TGTGCCAGTAGTATGGAAAGGGCGAGAAGCACTGAAGCTTTCTTT. Its translation: CASSMERARSTEAFF.